This passage covers 30 T cell receptor beta chains from one sample sequenced in a study of blood T cell repertoires in COVID-19. The protocol was immunoSEQ multiplex PCR, while the TCRdb copy is restricted to in-frame clones and leaves out a portion. The table records some 500,000 clones, approximately 88% of them present only once. Source material: PBMCs or T cells enriched from blood (not recorded which). The receptors were sampled from a woman between 35 and 50 years old who had recovered from COVID-19.

CDR3 sequence reads: CASTTGLQETQYF. CDR3 bases: TGTGCCAGCACCACGGGACTACAAGAGACCCAGTACTTC. The chain uses TRBV5-6 and TRBJ2-5; TRBD2 matches 7 bases. V was pared by 6 bases and J by 2 bases, with 4 bases of the junction left unmatched. In germline, CDR1 is SGHDT, CDR2 YYEEEE. This CDR3 is built from 13 residues.

The V gene is TRBV3-1 (or the pseudogene TRBV3-2), the J gene TRBJ2-7; 13 nucleotides align to TRBD2. With 1 base clipped from V and 6 bases from J, the junction kept 9 bases outside the gene matches. Per germline, CDR1 LGHDT and CDR2 YNNKEL (reference sequence). The CDR3 loop spans 17 amino acids. The CDR3 nucleotides are TGTGCCAGCAGCCAAGTGGGACTAGCGGGACGAGCCGGCGAGCAGTACTTC. Translating gives CASSQVGLAGRAGEQYF.

The V call is TRBV15, the J call TRBJ2-7, with 8 bases aligning to TRBD1. Germline loops: CDR1 LNHNV, CDR2 YYDKDF (reference sequence). The V segment lost 5 bases and the J segment 4 bases; nucleotides outside the gene matches: 4. The CDR3 sequence is 13 residues long. The CDR3 loop reads CATSVRQGYEQYF. In DNA form, the CDR3 reads TGTGCCACCAGCGTAAGACAGGGGTACGAGCAGTACTTC.

The chain has TRBV9 and TRBJ2-2; 8 nucleotides line up with TRBD2. This CDR3 contains 16 residues. Trimming at V came to 2 bases and at J to 6 bases, leaving 9 bases not matched to a gene. CDR1 and CDR2 from the germline V gene are SGDLS and YYNGEE. The CDR3 sequence: CASSVFRLASAGELFF. CDR3 in DNA: TGTGCCAGCAGCGTCTTCAGACTAGCGAGCGCCGGGGAGCTGTTTTTT. The entire variable domain, with the rest obtained from reference TRBV9 and TRBJ2-2, is as follows: DSGVTQTPKHLITATGQRVTLRCSPRSGDLSVYWYQQSLDQGLQFLIQYYNGEERAKGNILERFSAQQFPDLHSELNLSSLELGDSALYFCASSVFRLASAGELFFGEGSRLTVL.

V usage is TRBV5-8 and J usage is TRBJ1-2; 9 nucleotides line up with TRBD1. CDR1 is SGHTS and CDR2 is YDEGEE in the germline V gene. The junction had 6 bases not matched to a gene; V was cut back by 4 bases and J by 8 bases. The CDR3 totals 13 residues. The DNA for the CDR3 is TGTGCCAGCAGCCTGACAGGGGGTCAAGGCTACACCTTC. Translated, it gives CASSLTGGQGYTF.

The chain combines TRBV25-1 with TRBJ1-5; no definite D call. V was clipped by 1 base and J by 0 bases, with 7 bases between them. The length of the CDR3 is 15 residues. CDR1 MGHDK and CDR2 SYGVNS come from the germline V gene. CDR3 nucleotides: TGTGCCAGCAGTGAATCGGGTTATAGCAATCAGCCCCAGCATTTT. It specifies CASSESGYSNQPQHF.

This clone showed up just a few times. V gene TRBV18 combines with J gene TRBJ1-5; 7 nucleotides agree with TRBD1. Germline loops: CDR1 KGHSH, CDR2 LQKENI. The CDR3 consists of 17 residues. The J segment lost 6 bases and the V segment lost 4 bases, leaving 15 bases of the junction unmatched. Here the CDR3 reads CASSRTPTGTIGQPQHF. CDR3 DNA: TGTGCCAGCTCACGTACGCCGACAGGGACAATCGGTCAGCCCCAGCATTTT. The full variable domain, its missing parts supplied by reference TRBV18 and TRBJ1-5, is NAGVMQNPRHLVRRRGQEARLRCSPMKGHSHVYWYRQLPEEGLKFMVYLQKENIIDESGMPKERFSAEFPKEGPSILRIQQVVRGDSAAYFCASSRTPTGTIGQPQHFGDGTRLSIL.

This clone was seen more than once but under ten times. This chain links TRBV5-1 with TRBJ2-2; the D is unclear. Trimming cost V 4 bases and J 0 bases, with 16 bases left between them. Germline CDR1 SGHRS, CDR2 YFSETQ. This CDR3 contains 17 residues. CDR3 residues: CASSGGRIGTNTGELFF. The CDR3 DNA sequence: TGCGCCAGCAGCGGCGGAAGGATTGGAACGAACACCGGGGAGCTGTTTTTT.

This chain joins TRBV19 and TRBJ2-2, with D uncertain. CDR3 length equals 16 residues. V lost 5 bases to trimming and J lost 4 bases, with 17 bases between them. The V gene's germline CDR1 is LNHDA and CDR2 SQIVND (reference sequence). This CDR3 is CASSRAPRVSTGELFF. The CDR3 region has the DNA TGTGCCAGTAGTCGAGCACCTAGAGTCTCCACCGGGGAGCTGTTTTTT. Variable domain in full (rest from reference TRBV19 and TRBJ2-2): DGGITQSPKYLFRKEGQNVTLSCEQNLNHDAMYWYRQDPGQGLRLIYYSQIVNDFQKGDIAEGYSVSREKKESFPLTVTSAQKNPTAFYLCASSRAPRVSTGELFFGEGSRLTVL.

This clone was detected only once. The chain combines TRBV7-9 with TRBJ1-4; a weak D match, TRBD1 (5 bases). The CDR3 has 13 residues. V shed 8 bases and J shed 8 bases, with 15 bases lying between them. From germline, CDR1 is SEHNR and CDR2 FQNEAQ (reference sequence). CDR3 region: CASPGGFWEKLFF. CDR3 DNA sequence: TGTGCCAGCCCGGGGGGGTTTTGGGAAAAACTGTTTTTT.

The rearrangement links TRBV12-5 to TRBJ1-5, with a tentative D call TRBD1 (5 bases). In germline, CDR1 is LGHNT, CDR2 FRNRAP. CDR3 length: 19 amino acids. The germline V and J ends were trimmed by 0 bases and 6 bases, with 24 bases remaining between them. The CDR3 nucleotides are TGTGCTAGTGGTTTGGTAAAGTCGTCTCGGGGGGGATCTGGTCAGCCCCAGCATTTT. Its translation is CASGLVKSSRGGSGQPQHF.

This chain joins TRBV27 and TRBJ2-5; a weak D match, TRBD1 (6 bases). V lost 5 bases and J lost 0, with 13 bases in between. In germline, CDR1 is MNHEY, CDR2 SMNVEV (reference sequence). The CDR3 length is 15 residues. The DNA for the CDR3 is TGTGCCAGCAGTCGTCAGGGGATGTACCAAGAGACCCAGTACTTC. Its protein product is CASSRQGMYQETQYF.

The chain employs TRBV6-5 and TRBJ2-7; TRBD2 matches at 13 bases. J was trimmed by 4 bases and V by 5 bases; bases with no gene match: 5. Germline lookup yields CDR1 MNHEY and CDR2 SVGAGI. This CDR3 spans 15 amino acids. The CDR3 here is CASSPRLAGGYEQYF. The CDR3 DNA follows: TGTGCCAGCAGTCCACGACTAGCGGGAGGTTACGAGCAGTACTTC.

V gene TRBV27 combines with J gene TRBJ2-3, with 8 bases aligning to TRBD1. The CDR3 is 14 residues long. The V gene end was trimmed by 5 bases and the J gene end by 7 bases; junction bases not matched to a gene: 8. Germline assignment: CDR1 MNHEY and CDR2 SMNVEV (reference sequence). In nucleotides, the CDR3 is TGTGCCAGCAGTAAGGACAGGGCGTTGAATACGCAGTATTTT. Translation: CASSKDRALNTQYF.

This chain joins TRBV4-3 and TRBJ1-5; a weak D match, TRBD1 (5 bases). Trimming removed 3 bases at V and 5 bases at J, with 11 bases between. Germline V gene lookup returns CDR1 LGHNA and CDR2 YSLEER. The CDR3 sequence is 14 residues long. CDR3 in amino acids: CASSHTQGDQPQHF. The CDR3 nucleotides read TGCGCCAGCAGCCACACTCAGGGTGATCAGCCCCAGCATTTT.

This clone came up many times. This rearrangement joins TRBV7-9 to TRBJ2-3, with D uncertain. V was cut by 2 bases and J by 2 bases, with 5 bases left in between. Germline values: CDR1 SEHNR, CDR2 FQNEAQ (reference sequence). CDR3 size: 13 residues. The CDR3 DNA is TGTGCCAGCAGCTTATTTAACACAGATACGCAGTATTTT. As protein: CASSLFNTDTQYF. Together with reference TRBV7-9 and TRBJ2-3, the CDR3 gives the full variable domain: DTGVSQNPRHKITKRGQNVTFRCDPISEHNRLYWYRQTLGQGPEFLTYFQNEAQLEKSRLLSDRFSAERPKGSFSTLEIQRTEQGDSAMYLCASSLFNTDTQYFGPGTRLTVL.

In its sample, this clone was seen once. This chain joins TRBV19 and TRBJ2-2, with 7 bases fitting TRBD2. The CDR3 is made up of 16 amino acids. Germline lookup yields CDR1 LNHDA and CDR2 SQIVND (reference sequence). Trimming at V came to 2 bases and at J to 2 bases, leaving 5 bases not matched to a gene. The CDR3 protein is CASSILGTTNTGELFF. The CDR3 coding sequence is TGTGCCAGTAGTATACTCGGGACTACCAACACCGGGGAGCTGTTTTTT. Full variable domain (remainder filled in from reference TRBV19 and TRBJ2-2): DGGITQSPKYLFRKEGQNVTLSCEQNLNHDAMYWYRQDPGQGLRLIYYSQIVNDFQKGDIAEGYSVSREKKESFPLTVTSAQKNPTAFYLCASSILGTTNTGELFFGEGSRLTVL.

V gene TRBV27 combines with J gene TRBJ2-3; 8 bases are a match to TRBD2. This CDR3 has 17 residues. Germline CDR1 and CDR2: MNHEY and SMNVEV (reference sequence). V dropped 4 bases and J dropped 3; count of bases not matched to a gene: 12. The CDR3 DNA follows: TGTGCCAGCAGTTCCACTCCGGGACTAGGCGATACAGATACGCAGTATTTT. Its protein product is CASSSTPGLGDTDTQYF.

The V gene is TRBV18, the J gene TRBJ1-4; the D is unclear. Germline loops: CDR1 KGHSH, CDR2 LQKENI. Trimming pared 6 bases from V and 7 bases from J, leaving 21 bases between. The CDR3 covers 16 residues. Here the CDR3 reads CASSSAERVRSEKLFF. The CDR3 nucleotides read TGTGCCAGCTCCTCGGCCGAACGGGTGAGAAGTGAAAAACTGTTTTTT.

V gene TRBV6-2 or TRBV6-3 combines with J gene TRBJ1-2; D gene uncertain. This CDR3 comprises 17 residues. V was pared by 0 bases and J by 6 bases, with 20 bases between. Germline loops: CDR1 MNHEY, CDR2 SVGEGT. The CDR3: CASSYSGVPDLVHGYTF. As DNA, the CDR3 is TGTGCCAGCAGTTACTCTGGAGTACCCGACCTGGTACATGGCTACACCTTC.

This clone occurred once. This sequence joins TRBV24-1 and TRBJ2-3, with D uncertain. This CDR3 has 15 amino acids. Trimming stripped 2 bases from V and 0 bases from J, with 8 bases between. The germline V gene has CDR1 KGHDR and CDR2 SFDVKD. CDR3 sequence (DNA): TGTGCCACCAGTGATTCAGGAACTAGCACAGATACGCAGTATTTT. Protein product: CATSDSGTSTDTQYF.

The J gene is TRBJ2-1, the V gene TRBV2, with TRBD1 matching over 7 bases. V lost 7 bases and J lost 5; bases outside the gene matches: 5. CDR3 length: 13 residues. Germline CDR1 and CDR2: SNHLY and FYNNEI. The CDR3 protein is CASKGQAHNEQFF. The CDR3 DNA follows: TGTGCCAGCAAAGGACAGGCTCACAATGAGCAGTTCTTC.

V and J are TRBV9 and TRBJ2-1; D call uncertain. This CDR3 has 15 amino acids. Per germline, CDR1 SGDLS and CDR2 YYNGEE. Trimming left V 0 bases short and J 8 bases short, with 15 bases between. In DNA, the CDR3 is TGTGCCAGCAGCGTAGCGGGTCTGGTTTGGGATGAGCAGTTCTTC. This gives the protein CASSVAGLVWDEQFF.

The V call is TRBV4-2, the J call TRBJ1-4, with a tentative D call TRBD1 (5 bases). Germline CDR1 reads LGHNA; CDR2 reads YNFKEQ. The CDR3 spans 13 residues. V dropped 0 bases and J dropped 10 bases, with 9 bases sitting between them. The CDR3: CASSQDQGLKLFF. CDR3 coding DNA: TGTGCCAGCAGCCAAGATCAGGGTCTAAAACTGTTTTTT.

J is TRBJ2-2 and V is TRBV10-3; 7 positions match TRBD2. Germline lookup yields CDR1 ENHRY and CDR2 SYGVKD. This CDR3 contains 14 residues. The junction had 8 bases not matched to a gene; V was cut back by 8 bases and J by 5 bases. The chain's CDR3 is CAIRGVGETGELFF. The CDR3 DNA sequence: TGTGCCATCCGGGGGGTTGGGGAAACCGGGGAGCTGTTTTTT.

This chain's CDR3 is CASSTSVNNTTNEKLFF. CDR3 nucleotide sequence: TGCGCCAGCAGCACCTCCGTAAACAACACAACTAATGAAAAACTGTTTTTT. This chain uses TRBV5-1 with TRBJ1-4; D gene unclear. The CDR3 is 17 amino acids. Germline lookup yields CDR1 SGHRS and CDR2 YFSETQ. V dropped 4 bases and J dropped 0 bases, with 16 bases sitting between them.

The V gene is TRBV3-1 (or the pseudogene TRBV3-2), the J gene TRBJ2-2, with D possibly being TRBD2 (6 bases). The germline V and J ends were trimmed by 0 bases and 5 bases, with 19 bases remaining between them. The CDR3 runs to 18 residues. Germline loops: CDR1 LGHDT, CDR2 YNNKEL (reference sequence). CDR3 sequence (DNA): TGTGCCAGCAGCCAAGAGTCCCCCCCCGGGAGTGGGACCGGGGAGCTGTTTTTT. Its translation is CASSQESPPGSGTGELFF.

This clone was seen a handful of times. This specimen includes other DNA sequences encoding the same CDR3. The rearrangement uses TRBV5-1 and TRBJ2-1; unclear D gene. Germline V gene lookup returns CDR1 SGHRS and CDR2 YFSETQ. Trimming removed 5 bases from V and 0 bases from J, with 12 bases in between. This CDR3 has 15 residues. The CDR3 sequence is CASSLTDSSYNEQFF. The CDR3 bases are TGCGCCAGCAGTCTGACTGATAGCTCCTACAATGAGCAGTTCTTC.

V is TRBV4-3 and J is TRBJ1-4; D gene unclear. V was clipped by 0 bases and J by 5 bases, with 19 bases between them. Per germline, CDR1 LGHNA and CDR2 YSLEER. The CDR3 runs 18 residues. Here the CDR3 reads CASSQEPAISNLNEKLFF. CDR3 DNA sequence: TGCGCCAGCAGCCAAGAACCCGCAATCTCCAACCTAAATGAAAAACTGTTTTTT.

The V and J genes are TRBV5-1 and TRBJ2-2; the match to TRBD1 covers 8 bases. Germline values: CDR1 SGHRS, CDR2 YFSETQ. V shed 5 bases, J shed 2 bases, and the junction held 5 bases outside the gene matches. CDR3 length: 15 residues. CDR3 loop: CASRETGANTGELFF. In DNA form, the CDR3 reads TGCGCCAGCAGAGAGACAGGGGCCAACACCGGGGAGCTGTTTTTT.